The source of this TCR beta chain is a study of blood T cells in healthy people across ages. There were at least 6 micrograms of total RNA extracted from every sample. As for this clonotype: As yet, its antigen is unknown.

Next came a second PCR, run for roughly 6 to 11 cycles, which used a sample-barcoded 5' primer along with a J-beta primer mix. One entry per CDR3 protein results from TCRdb running MiXCR on the 5' RACE reads. The sample contains about 1.6 million distinct CDR3 sequences, roughly 32% of which appear only once. Germline V gene sequence: CDR1 DFQATT, CDR2 SNEGSKA (reference sequence). Trimming shortened V by 6 bases and J by 5 bases, and 10 bases separated the two germline ends. The CDR3 totals 11 residues. Study-wide results and limits: Unsorted PBMCs ruled out conclusive naive versus antigen-experienced comparison.

The specimen sequenced was blood. The receptor's source is a woman under 40 in good health. This chain links TRBV20-1 with TRBJ2-5; D is undetermined. CDR3 DNA: TGCAGTGCAGGGCTGTGGGAGACCCAGTACTTC. Translation gives CSAGLWETQYF.